This TCR beta chain was identified during a study of blood T cell repertoires in COVID-19. Across the whole study: Material from acute and convalescent COVID-19 was sourced from the United States, Italy and Spain. The cDNA or gDNA used as material had been derived from T cells, B-cell-depleted T cells, or PBMCs.

This CDR3 contains 18 residues. Trimming took 5 bases from V and 7 from J, leaving 29 bases between them. Germline-derived CDR1 and CDR2 are LNHDA and SQIVND (reference sequence). Original methodology: Amplification with reference gene primers provided the estimates of nucleated cell counts. The table came from immunoSEQ multiplex PCR; TCRdb's copy has only in-frame clones and leaves some out. V, J and clone size are those of that table, while D and trimming were read from the DNA. The table lists about 140,000 clones, approximately 88% of them singletons, with roughly a tenth in the top ten. Sequenced material: peripheral blood. The chain joins TRBV19 to TRBJ1-2; D is possibly TRBD1 (5 bases). This TCR derives from a man aged 60 to 75 with active or convalescent COVID-19. The CDR3 DNA follows: TGTGCCAGTAGTCCCCTCACCGGGGCAGGAGGGAAGGGTGGTGGCTACACCTTC. Its protein product is CASSPLTGAGGKGGGYTF.